The 16 T cell receptor beta chains presented below share a single source sample, sequenced in a study of identical twins' blood T cells. A single record per CDR3 protein comes from TCRdb applying MiXCR to the 5' RACE reads. Counted here are a few hundred thousand distinct CDR3 sequences, more than 25% occurring once; the ten biggest clones make up about 6.1%. The sequencing sample was made of PBMCs. Source of these receptors: a woman aged 18-55 years in good health.

This clonotype was observed a handful of times. The chain joins TRBV12-3 or TRBV12-4 to TRBJ2-7; D remains unclear. V lost 5 bases to trimming and J lost 2 bases, with 10 bases between them. This CDR3 has 13 residues. The CDR3 loop is CASSLDVTYEQYF. The CDR3 nucleotides are TGTGCCAGCAGTCTCGACGTAACCTACGAGCAGTACTTC.

V usage is TRBV29-1 and J usage is TRBJ1-6; D is unresolved. The CDR3 is 12 amino acids. Germline CDR1 and CDR2: SQVTM and ANQGSEA. V lost 5 bases and J lost 10, with 12 bases in between. The CDR3 loop is CSVSNGESPLHF. The CDR3 DNA is TGCAGCGTTTCAAACGGGGAGTCACCCCTCCACTTT.

This clonotype was recorded a few times. The rearrangement joins TRBV20-1 to TRBJ1-2; 7 bases agree with TRBD1. V was clipped by 2 bases and J by 8 bases; unmatched bases: 5. The CDR3 is 12 residues long. Germline assignment: CDR1 DFQATT and CDR2 SNEGSKA (reference sequence). The CDR3 loop reads CSARTDRVGYTF. The CDR3 DNA follows: TGCAGTGCTAGAACCGACAGGGTGGGCTACACCTTC.

The chain is built from TRBV5-1 and TRBJ1-1; 7 bases align to TRBD1. V was clipped by 4 bases and J by 6 bases; unmatched bases: 15. Germline assignment: CDR1 SGHRS and CDR2 YFSETQ. CDR3 size: 16 residues. The CDR3 sequence: CASSPAQQGLGAEAFF. DNA for the CDR3: TGCGCCAGCAGCCCAGCCCAACAGGGGTTAGGGGCTGAAGCTTTCTTT.

This clonotype was counted a few times. V is TRBV20-1 and J is TRBJ2-7; D tentatively reads TRBD1 or TRBD2 (5 bases each). Germline V CDR1 and CDR2: DFQATT, SNEGSKA (reference sequence). Trimming removed 3 bases from V and 9 bases from J, with 15 bases in between. This CDR3 comprises 12 residues. The CDR3 spells CSASSSGASQYF. CDR3 DNA sequence: TGCAGTGCTAGCTCATCCGGGGCGTCGCAGTACTTC.

V is TRBV12-3 or TRBV12-4 and J is TRBJ2-2; no reliable D call. There are 14 residues in the CDR3. V lost 7 bases, J lost 5 bases, and 14 bases lay in between. The CDR3 loop reads CASTTVGETGELFF. The CDR3 coding sequence is TGTGCCAGCACCACGGTAGGAGAAACCGGGGAGCTGTTTTTT.

The chain couples TRBV5-4 to TRBJ2-1; no reliable D call. The CDR3 loop spans 14 amino acids. Germline V lookup: CDR1 SGHNT, CDR2 YYREEE (reference sequence). The ends were cut back, 5 bases at V and 5 bases at J, with 14 bases in the middle. The CDR3 loop is CASSDHYMDNEQFF. The CDR3 region has the DNA TGTGCCAGCAGTGATCACTACATGGACAATGAGCAGTTCTTC. Full variable domain (missing parts from reference TRBV5-4 and TRBJ2-1): ETGVTQSPTHLIKTRGQQVTLRCSSQSGHNTVSWYQQALGQGPQFIFQYYREEENGRGNFPPRFSGLQFPNYSSELNVNALELDDSALYLCASSDHYMDNEQFFGPGTRLTVL.

The chain couples TRBV29-1 to TRBJ1-1, with TRBD1 identical over 9 bases. J lost 3 bases, V lost 7 bases, and 9 bases had no gene match. CDR1 and CDR2 (germline): SQVTM, ANQGSEA. This CDR3 has 14 residues. In nucleotides, the CDR3 is TGCAGCGCGGCCCGGGACAGGGCGGACACTGAAGCTTTCTTT. Its translation is CSAARDRADTEAFF.

This clonotype was observed a few times. The rearrangement joins TRBV29-1 to TRBJ2-3, with a tentative D call TRBD2 (5 bases). The CDR3 extends over 12 amino acids. V was shortened by 3 bases and J by 6 bases, with 10 bases between the two germline ends. The germline V gene encodes CDR1 SQVTM and CDR2 ANQGSEA. The CDR3 reads CSVDLAEDTQYF. The CDR3, as DNA: TGCAGCGTTGATCTAGCCGAGGATACGCAGTATTTT.

This chain links TRBV27 with TRBJ1-6; the D gene is possibly TRBD1 (6 bases). V was cut by 1 base and J by 10 bases, with 11 bases left in between. The CDR3 has 14 residues. Germline CDR1 MNHEY, CDR2 SMNVEV (reference sequence). CDR3 sequence (DNA): TGTGCCAGCAGTTTATTACAGGGTGGGTCACCCCTCCACTTT. Its translation is CASSLLQGGSPLHF.

The CDR3 DNA reads as TGCGCCAGCAGCTTGGGACATCGAGGGAACACTGAAGCTTTCTTT. Encoded protein: CASSLGHRGNTEAFF. This chain connects TRBV5-1 to TRBJ1-1; D is unclear. The CDR3 sequence is 15 residues long. Germline values: CDR1 SGHRS, CDR2 YFSETQ. V was shortened by 0 bases and J by 1 base, with 10 bases between the two germline ends.

The V and J genes are TRBV29-1 and TRBJ1-5, with D unresolved. With 0 bases removed from V and 2 bases from J, the gap between germline ends came to 5 bases. CDR1 SQVTM and CDR2 ANQGSEA come from the germline V gene. The CDR3 runs 13 residues. The CDR3 sequence is CSVEENRNQPQHF. The DNA of the CDR3 is TGCAGCGTTGAAGAAAATCGCAATCAGCCCCAGCATTTT.

On this clonotype: Germline is not matched at one junction end, which may reflect a read error. V gene TRBV10-3 combines with J gene TRBJ1-1; D unresolved. Germline CDR1 ENHRY, CDR2 SYGVKD. The CDR3 has 15 amino acids. CDR3: CAISDWVRENTEAFF. For the CDR3, the DNA is TGTGCCATTAGTGACTGGGTGCGCGAGAACACTGAAGCTTTCTTT.

This clonotype was found a few times. The chain is built from TRBV7-9 and TRBJ2-3; D is ambiguous. Germline CDR1 reads SEHNR; CDR2 reads FQNEAQ (reference sequence). The CDR3 is 13 residues long. Trimming left V 2 bases short and J 5 bases short, with 8 bases between. The CDR3 protein is CASSLSGVDTQYF. CDR3 bases: TGTGCCAGCAGCTTATCCGGCGTAGATACGCAGTATTTT. Full variable domain (remainder filled in from reference TRBV7-9 and TRBJ2-3): DTGVSQNPRHKITKRGQNVTFRCDPISEHNRLYWYRQTLGQGPEFLTYFQNEAQLEKSRLLSDRFSAERPKGSFSTLEIQRTEQGDSAMYLCASSLSGVDTQYFGPGTRLTVL.

This clonotype was seen just once. At one end the junction does not follow the germline gene, possibly because of a read error. The chain's CDR3 is CASSFGTGGSYNSPIHF. The DNA for the CDR3 is TGTGCCAGCAGCTTTGGGACAGGGGGCTCCTATAATTCACCCATCCACTTT. V and J are TRBV7-9 and TRBJ1-6; the match to TRBD1 covers 12 bases. Per germline, CDR1 SEHNR and CDR2 FQNEAQ (reference sequence). The CDR3 is 17 residues long.

V gene TRBV5-1 combines with J gene TRBJ2-1; D is tentatively TRBD1 or TRBD2 (5 bases each). This CDR3 is built from 15 residues. Looked up from germline, CDR1 is SGHRS and CDR2 is YFSETQ. V lost 2 bases and J 5 bases, leaving 14 bases between the germline ends. CDR3 sequence (DNA): TGCGCCAGCAGCTTCCGTGGGGGTTACGACAATGAGCAGTTCTTC. As protein: CASSFRGGYDNEQFF.